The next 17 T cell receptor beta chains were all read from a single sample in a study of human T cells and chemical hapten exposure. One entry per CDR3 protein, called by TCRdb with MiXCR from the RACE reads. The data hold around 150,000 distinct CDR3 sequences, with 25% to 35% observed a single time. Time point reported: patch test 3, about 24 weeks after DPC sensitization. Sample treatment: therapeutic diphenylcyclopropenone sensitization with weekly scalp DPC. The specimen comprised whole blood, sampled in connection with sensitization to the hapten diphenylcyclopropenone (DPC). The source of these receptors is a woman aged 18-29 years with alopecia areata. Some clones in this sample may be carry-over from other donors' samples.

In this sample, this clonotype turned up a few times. CDR3 sequence (DNA): TGTGCCAGCACGGGCCCCACAGATACGCAGTATTTT. Translated: CASTGPTDTQYF. The V call is TRBV7-9, the J call TRBJ2-3; D is unresolved. CDR3 size: 12 residues. The germline CDR1 and CDR2 sequences are SEHNR and FQNEAQ (reference sequence). Trimming took off 7 bases at V and 2 bases at J, with 7 bases between the two ends.

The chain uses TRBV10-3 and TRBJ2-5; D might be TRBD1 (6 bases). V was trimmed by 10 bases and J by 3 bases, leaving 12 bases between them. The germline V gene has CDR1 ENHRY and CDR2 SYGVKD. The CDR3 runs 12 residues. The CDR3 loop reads CATRTVEETQYF. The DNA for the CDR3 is TGTGCCACCAGGACAGTCGAAGAGACCCAGTACTTC.

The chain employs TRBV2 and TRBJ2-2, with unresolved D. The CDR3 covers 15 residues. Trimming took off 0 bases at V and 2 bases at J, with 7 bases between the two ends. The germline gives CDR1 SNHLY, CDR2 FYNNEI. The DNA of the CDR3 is TGTGCCAGCAGTGAAGCTGGGCTTAACACCGGGGAGCTGTTTTTT. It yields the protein CASSEAGLNTGELFF.

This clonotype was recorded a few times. This chain's CDR3 is CAWSSGGRLGTQYF. Here the CDR3 DNA reads TGTGCCTGGAGTAGCGGAGGGAGATTAGGGACCCAGTACTTC. V and J are TRBV30 and TRBJ2-5; TRBD2 might be the D (6 bases). V was shortened by 2 bases and J by 7 bases, with 17 bases between the two germline ends. The germline gives CDR1 GTSNPN, CDR2 SVGIG (reference sequence). This CDR3 comprises 14 residues. The entire variable domain, with the rest obtained from reference TRBV30 and TRBJ2-5, is as follows: SQTIHQWPATLVQPVGSPLSLECTVEGTSNPNLYWYRQAAGRGLQLLFYSVGIGQISSEVPQNLSASRPQDRQFILSSKKLLLSDSGFYLCAWSSGGRLGTQYFGPGTRLLVL.

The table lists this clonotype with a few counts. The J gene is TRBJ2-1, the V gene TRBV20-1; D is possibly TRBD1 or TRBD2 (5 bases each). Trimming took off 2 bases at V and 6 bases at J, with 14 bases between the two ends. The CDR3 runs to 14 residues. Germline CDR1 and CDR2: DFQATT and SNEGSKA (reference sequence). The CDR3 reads CSARFLGEINEQFF. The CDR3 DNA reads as TGCAGTGCTAGATTCCTAGGGGAGATCAATGAGCAGTTCTTC.

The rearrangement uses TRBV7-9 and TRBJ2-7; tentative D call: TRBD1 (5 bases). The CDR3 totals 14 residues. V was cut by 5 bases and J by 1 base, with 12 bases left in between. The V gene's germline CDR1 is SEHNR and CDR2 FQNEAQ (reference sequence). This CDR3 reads CASSRPTESYEQYF. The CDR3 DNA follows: TGTGCCAGCAGCCGCCCGACAGAATCCTACGAGCAGTACTTC.

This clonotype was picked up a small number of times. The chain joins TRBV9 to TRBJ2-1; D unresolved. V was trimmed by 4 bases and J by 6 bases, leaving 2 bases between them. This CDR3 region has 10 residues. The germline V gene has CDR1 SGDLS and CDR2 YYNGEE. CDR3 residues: CASSPNEQFF. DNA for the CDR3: TGTGCCAGCAGCCCCAATGAGCAGTTCTTC.

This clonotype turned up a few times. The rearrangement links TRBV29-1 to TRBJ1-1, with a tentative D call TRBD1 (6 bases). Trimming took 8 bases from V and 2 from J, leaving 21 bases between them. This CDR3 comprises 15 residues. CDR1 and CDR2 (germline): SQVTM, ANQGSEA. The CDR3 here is CSFVGRGPINTEAFF. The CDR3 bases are TGCAGCTTCGTGGGCAGGGGCCCCATCAACACTGAAGCTTTCTTT.

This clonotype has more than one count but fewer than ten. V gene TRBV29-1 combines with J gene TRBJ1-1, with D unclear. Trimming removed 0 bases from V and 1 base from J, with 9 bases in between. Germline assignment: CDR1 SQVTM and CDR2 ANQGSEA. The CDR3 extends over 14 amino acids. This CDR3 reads CSVEDQRRNTEAFF. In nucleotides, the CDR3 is TGCAGCGTTGAAGATCAAAGGAGGAACACTGAAGCTTTCTTT.

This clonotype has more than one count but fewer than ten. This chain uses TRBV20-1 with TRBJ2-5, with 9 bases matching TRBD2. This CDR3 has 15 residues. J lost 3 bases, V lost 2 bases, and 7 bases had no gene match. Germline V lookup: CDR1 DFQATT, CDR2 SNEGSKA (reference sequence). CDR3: CSARTPAGGEETQYF. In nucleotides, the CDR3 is TGCAGTGCTAGAACCCCAGCGGGAGGAGAAGAGACCCAGTACTTC.

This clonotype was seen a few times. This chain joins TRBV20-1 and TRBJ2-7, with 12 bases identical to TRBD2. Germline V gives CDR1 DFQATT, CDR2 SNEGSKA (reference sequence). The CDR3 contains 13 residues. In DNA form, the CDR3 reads TGCTCCTGGCTAGCGGGAGGGCCTAACGAGCAGTACTTC. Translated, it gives CSWLAGGPNEQYF.

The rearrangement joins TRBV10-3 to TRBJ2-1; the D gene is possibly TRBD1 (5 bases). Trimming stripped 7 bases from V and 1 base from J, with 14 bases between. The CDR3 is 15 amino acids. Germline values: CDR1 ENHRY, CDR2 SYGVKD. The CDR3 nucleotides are TGTGCCATCAAAGCCCCGGACAAGTCCTACAATGAGCAGTTCTTC. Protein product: CAIKAPDKSYNEQFF.

In DNA form, the CDR3 reads TGCGCCAGCAGCCAAGATCTTAGGAAGCGGGGGGGCCGCAATGAGCAGTTCTTC. Translation: CASSQDLRKRGGRNEQFF. The V gene is TRBV4-3, the J gene TRBJ2-1; 10 bases are a match to TRBD2. This CDR3 comprises 18 residues. The germline V gene encodes CDR1 LGHNA and CDR2 YSLEER. With 0 bases clipped from V and 6 bases from J, the junction kept 11 bases outside the gene matches.

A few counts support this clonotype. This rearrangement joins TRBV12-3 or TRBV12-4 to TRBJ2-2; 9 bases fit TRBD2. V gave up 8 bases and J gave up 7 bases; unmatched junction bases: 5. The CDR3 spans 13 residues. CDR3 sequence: CASRASGVGELFF. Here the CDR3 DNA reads TGTGCCAGCCGAGCTAGCGGGGTCGGGGAGCTGTTTTTT.

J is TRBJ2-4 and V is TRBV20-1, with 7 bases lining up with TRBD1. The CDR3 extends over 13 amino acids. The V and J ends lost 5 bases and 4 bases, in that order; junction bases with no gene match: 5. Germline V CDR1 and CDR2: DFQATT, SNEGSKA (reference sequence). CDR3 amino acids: CSAGGQTKNIQYF. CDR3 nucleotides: TGCAGTGCTGGGGGACAGACAAAAAACATTCAGTACTTC.

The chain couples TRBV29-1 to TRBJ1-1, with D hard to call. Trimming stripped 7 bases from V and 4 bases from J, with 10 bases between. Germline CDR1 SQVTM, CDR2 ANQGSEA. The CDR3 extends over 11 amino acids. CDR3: CSAGRSTEAFF. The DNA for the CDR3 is TGCAGCGCCGGACGGTCCACTGAAGCTTTCTTT. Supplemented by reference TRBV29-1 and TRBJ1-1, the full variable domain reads SAVISQKPSRDICQRGTSLTIQCQVDSQVTMMFWYRQQPGQSLTLIATANQGSEATYESGFVIDKFPISRPNLTFSTLTVSNMSPEDSSIYLCSAGRSTEAFFGQGTRLTVV.

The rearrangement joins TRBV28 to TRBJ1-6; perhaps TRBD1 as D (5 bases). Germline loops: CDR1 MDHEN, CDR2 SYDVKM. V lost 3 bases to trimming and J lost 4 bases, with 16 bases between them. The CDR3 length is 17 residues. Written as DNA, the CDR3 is TGTGCCAGCAGTTTTCCCCCTGGGGGAACGTATAATTCACCCCTCCACTTT. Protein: CASSFPPGGTYNSPLHF.